The 24 T cell receptor beta chains presented below share a single source sample, sequenced in a study of blood T cell repertoires in COVID-19. Data came from immunoSEQ multiplex PCR; TCRdb stores just in-frame clones and leaves some out. The data hold about 430,000 clones, with 70% to 90% observed a single time. The sequenced material came from peripheral blood. These TCRs come from a man aged 18 to 29 with COVID-19, enrolled during active disease.

V and J are TRBV27 and TRBJ1-4; 7 bases agree with TRBD1. The germline CDR1 and CDR2 sequences are MNHEY and SMNVEV (reference sequence). CDR3 size: 15 residues. V trimming: 3 bases; J trimming: 7 bases; junction bases outside the gene matches: 8. CDR3: CASSFERGRGEKLFF. The CDR3 nucleotides read TGTGCCAGCAGTTTTGAAAGGGGGCGGGGTGAAAAACTGTTTTTT.

J is TRBJ2-1 and V is TRBV6-5, with D hard to call. V was pared by 6 bases and J by 0 bases, with 12 bases between. This CDR3 has 15 amino acids. The germline gives CDR1 MNHEY, CDR2 SVGAGI. The CDR3: CASSSTTTSYNEQFF. CDR3 sequence (DNA): TGTGCCAGCAGCTCTACTACCACCTCCTACAATGAGCAGTTCTTC.

This chain links TRBV5-4 with TRBJ2-7, with D possibly TRBD1 on 5 matching bases. The V gene lost 2 bases and the J gene lost 1 base, with 7 bases spanning the gap. Germline V CDR1 and CDR2: SGHNT, YYREEE (reference sequence). The CDR3 spans 13 residues. The chain's CDR3 is CASSFDRSYEQYF. The CDR3 DNA reads TGTGCCAGCAGCTTCGACAGATCCTACGAGCAGTACTTC. The entire variable domain, with the rest obtained from reference TRBV5-4 and TRBJ2-7, is as follows: ETGVTQSPTHLIKTRGQQVTLRCSSQSGHNTVSWYQQALGQGPQFIFQYYREEENGRGNFPPRFSGLQFPNYSSELNVNALELDDSALYLCASSFDRSYEQYFGPGTRLTVT.

The rearrangement links TRBV2 to TRBJ2-7, with unresolved D. CDR3 length: 11 amino acids. Germline values: CDR1 SNHLY, CDR2 FYNNEI. Trimming removed 4 bases at V and 6 bases at J, with 7 bases between. The CDR3 spells CASSVMSEQYF. The CDR3 bases are TGTGCCAGCAGTGTTATGAGCGAGCAGTACTTC.

This chain connects TRBV7-9 to TRBJ2-6; D may be TRBD2 (6 bases). Germline CDR1 reads SEHNR; CDR2 reads FQNEAQ (reference sequence). The CDR3 covers 18 residues. V lost 4 bases and J 0 bases, leaving 16 bases between the germline ends. The CDR3 reads CASSSRRDGSSGANVLTF. The DNA of the CDR3 is TGTGCCAGCAGCTCCCGGCGGGACGGTTCCTCTGGGGCCAACGTCCTGACTTTC.

The gene calls are TRBV5-4 and TRBJ2-4; TRBD2 aligns across 12 bases. Germline-derived CDR1 and CDR2 are SGHNT and YYREEE (reference sequence). With V trimmed by 4 bases and J by 6 bases, 8 bases remained unmatched. The CDR3 has 16 amino acids. The CDR3 is CASSVTSGSGRNIQYF. DNA of the CDR3: TGTGCCAGCAGCGTGACTAGCGGGAGTGGAAGAAACATTCAGTACTTC.

V usage is TRBV18 and J usage is TRBJ1-6; 7 bases are shared with TRBD1. The CDR3 totals 14 residues. V was pared by 6 bases and J by 8 bases, with 7 bases of the junction left unmatched. Germline assignment: CDR1 KGHSH and CDR2 LQKENI. The CDR3 coding sequence is TGTGCCAGCTCGCGGGACAGAGGCGATTCACCCCTCCACTTT. This sequence encodes CASSRDRGDSPLHF.

J is TRBJ2-7 and V is TRBV9; 7 bases line up with TRBD2. This CDR3 spans 16 amino acids. Germline V gene sequence: CDR1 SGDLS, CDR2 YYNGEE. V was pared by 3 bases and J by 3 bases, with 12 bases of the junction left unmatched. The CDR3 reads CASSALPSGTFYEQYF. DNA for the CDR3: TGTGCCAGCAGCGCCCTCCCTAGCGGAACCTTCTACGAGCAGTACTTC.

This chain joins TRBV11-2 and TRBJ1-6; D gene ambiguous. Trimming shortened V by 2 bases and J by 0 bases, and 14 bases separated the two germline ends. CDR1 and CDR2 from the germline V gene are SGHAT and FQNNGV. This CDR3 has 18 amino acids. CDR3 amino acids: CASSLPDGASSYNSPLHF. The DNA for the CDR3 is TGTGCCAGCAGCTTACCCGACGGAGCCAGCTCCTATAATTCACCCCTCCACTTT.

The chain employs TRBV30 and TRBJ1-6; 7 bases fit TRBD1. Unmatched junction bases numbered 4, after V lost 4 bases and J lost 7 bases. Germline V CDR1 and CDR2: GTSNPN, SVGIG (reference sequence). CDR3 size: 13 residues. CDR3 loop: CAWTGTANSPLHF. The CDR3 nucleotides are TGTGCCTGGACCGGGACAGCAAATTCACCCCTCCACTTT.

This clone appeared a few times. The rearrangement joins TRBV10-2 to TRBJ2-3; 9 bases are shared with TRBD1. The CDR3 runs to 15 residues. Germline lookup yields CDR1 WSHSY and CDR2 SAAADI. V lost 6 bases, J lost 8 bases, and 12 bases stayed unmatched. The CDR3 DNA follows: TGCGCCAGCAGGGCCGGGACAGGGTACTCAGGTACGCAGTATTTT. Translation: CASRAGTGYSGTQYF.

V is TRBV18 and J is TRBJ2-7; TRBD1 aligns across 10 bases. Germline V gene sequence: CDR1 KGHSH, CDR2 LQKENI. The V segment lost 4 bases and the J segment 4 bases; nucleotides outside the gene matches: 10. The CDR3 length is 16 residues. This CDR3 reads CASSLTTGTGVYEQYF. The CDR3 DNA reads as TGTGCCAGCTCACTTACTACCGGGACAGGGGTATACGAGCAGTACTTC. Supplemented by reference TRBV18 and TRBJ2-7, the full variable domain reads NAGVMQNPRHLVRRRGQEARLRCSPMKGHSHVYWYRQLPEEGLKFMVYLQKENIIDESGMPKERFSAEFPKEGPSILRIQQVVRGDSAAYFCASSLTTGTGVYEQYFGPGTRLTVT.

The chain uses TRBV11-3 and TRBJ2-6; 8 nucleotides align to TRBD1. Germline V gene sequence: CDR1 SGHNT, CDR2 YENEEA. V shed 5 bases and J 0 bases; nucleotides not matched to a gene: 6. The CDR3 spans 17 residues. As DNA, the CDR3 is TGTGCCAGCAGCCGGGACAGGCAAAGCTCTGGGGCCAACGTCCTGACTTTC. Translated, it gives CASSRDRQSSGANVLTF.

This clone came up a few times. This chain connects TRBV7-2 to TRBJ1-5; D is possibly TRBD1 (6 bases). This CDR3 comprises 16 residues. Germline V CDR1 and CDR2: SGHTA, FQGNSA. V gave up 5 bases and J gave up 0 bases, with 14 bases separating them. CDR3 in amino acids: CASSSQGPNSNQPQHF. In nucleotides, the CDR3 is TGTGCCAGCAGCAGTCAGGGGCCAAATAGCAATCAGCCCCAGCATTTT.

The V call is TRBV2, the J call TRBJ2-2, with D unresolved. CDR3 length: 13 amino acids. V lost 1 base, J lost 7 bases, and 7 bases lay in between. The germline V gene encodes CDR1 SNHLY and CDR2 FYNNEI. The DNA of the CDR3 is TGTGCCAGCAGTGAAGAAGCTGACGGGGAGCTGTTTTTT. As protein: CASSEEADGELFF. The whole variable domain, remainder taken from reference TRBV2 and TRBJ2-2, is EPEVTQTPSHQVTQMGQEVILRCVPISNHLYFYWYRQILGQKVEFLVSFYNNEISEKSEIFDDQFSVERPDGSNFTLKIRSTKLEDSAMYFCASSEEADGELFFGEGSRLTVL.

This rearrangement joins TRBV13 to TRBJ2-7; 11 positions match TRBD1. The CDR3 is 16 residues long. CDR1 and CDR2 from the germline V gene are PRHDT and FYEKMQ (reference sequence). Trimming removed 0 bases from V and 2 bases from J; junction bases left unmatched: 3. This CDR3 reads CASSLGGQGAPYEQYF. The CDR3 DNA is TGTGCCAGCAGCTTAGGTGGACAGGGGGCCCCCTACGAGCAGTACTTC.

This clone has just a few counts. The chain links TRBV4-1 to TRBJ2-1; TRBD2 matches 7 bases. Germline lookup yields CDR1 MGHRA and CDR2 YSYEKL. CDR3 length equals 13 residues. V shed 4 bases, J shed 6 bases, and the junction held 3 bases outside the gene matches. CDR3 residues: CASSLGRANEQFF. In DNA form, the CDR3 reads TGCGCCAGCAGCCTGGGGAGGGCCAATGAGCAGTTCTTC.

The genes are TRBV2 and TRBJ2-7; TRBD1 matches 7 bases. The length of the CDR3 is 14 residues. The ends lost 4 bases at V and 1 base at J; junction bases unmatched: 4. The germline V gene encodes CDR1 SNHLY and CDR2 FYNNEI. CDR3 sequence (DNA): TGTGCCAGCAGTGGGGGACAGAAGTCCTACGAGCAGTACTTC. This gives the protein CASSGGQKSYEQYF.

This sequence joins TRBV5-4 and TRBJ1-1; the D gene is possibly TRBD1 (5 bases). V was clipped by 1 base and J by 6 bases, with 10 bases between them. In germline, CDR1 is SGHNT, CDR2 YYREEE (reference sequence). CDR3 length: 13 residues. CDR3 residues: CASSLLGGAEAFF. The CDR3 DNA reads as TGTGCCAGCAGCTTGCTCGGGGGGGCTGAAGCTTTCTTT.

J is TRBJ1-1 and V is TRBV10-3; the match to TRBD1 covers 9 bases. V shed 6 bases, J shed 11 bases, and the junction held 4 bases outside the gene matches. Germline CDR1 and CDR2: ENHRY and SYGVKD. This CDR3 spans 11 amino acids. Written as DNA, the CDR3 is TGTGCCATCAGGGGACAGGGCCCGGCTTTCTTT. Its protein product is CAIRGQGPAFF.

The V call is TRBV5-1, the J call TRBJ2-7; 7 nucleotides line up with TRBD2. The V segment lost 7 bases and the J segment 7 bases; nucleotides outside the gene matches: 17. The CDR3 sequence is 15 residues long. Germline lookup yields CDR1 SGHRS and CDR2 YFSETQ. This chain's CDR3 is CASHPGGGPRGEQYF. The CDR3 DNA sequence: TGCGCCAGCCACCCGGGGGGAGGGCCTCGGGGTGAGCAGTACTTC.

This chain connects TRBV2 to TRBJ2-2, with 8 bases lining up with TRBD1. V shed 7 bases and J 5 bases; nucleotides not matched to a gene: 6. Germline values: CDR1 SNHLY, CDR2 FYNNEI. The CDR3 has 14 residues. The CDR3 DNA reads as TGTGCCAGCATGGGACAGGATGAAACCGGGGAGCTGTTTTTT. Amino acids: CASMGQDETGELFF.

This chain links TRBV5-1 with TRBJ1-1, with D unresolved. Trimming stripped 4 bases from V and 3 bases from J, with 10 bases between. This CDR3 is built from 13 residues. Per the germline V gene, CDR1 is SGHRS and CDR2 is YFSETQ. This chain's CDR3 is CASSPTTDTEAFF. The CDR3 nucleotides are TGCGCCAGCAGCCCCACTACGGACACTGAAGCTTTCTTT.

This sequence joins TRBV28 and TRBJ1-2, with D maybe TRBD1 (6 bases). V was trimmed by 1 base and J by 8 bases, leaving 14 bases between them. The CDR3 length is 14 residues. The germline V gene has CDR1 MDHEN and CDR2 SYDVKM. DNA of the CDR3: TGTGCCAGCAGTTTATCGGGGGGGGGCTACGGCTACACCTTC. It encodes CASSLSGGGYGYTF.